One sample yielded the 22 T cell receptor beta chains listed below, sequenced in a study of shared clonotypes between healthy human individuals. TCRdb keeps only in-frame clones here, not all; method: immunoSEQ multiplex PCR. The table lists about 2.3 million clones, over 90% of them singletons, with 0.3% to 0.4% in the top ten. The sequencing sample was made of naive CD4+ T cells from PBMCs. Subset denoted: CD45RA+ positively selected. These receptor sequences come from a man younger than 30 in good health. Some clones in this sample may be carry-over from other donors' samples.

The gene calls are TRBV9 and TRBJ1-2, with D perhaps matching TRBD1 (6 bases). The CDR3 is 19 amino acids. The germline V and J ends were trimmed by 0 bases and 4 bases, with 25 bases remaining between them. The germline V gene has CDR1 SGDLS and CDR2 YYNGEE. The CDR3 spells CASSVAPVGALADGYGYTF. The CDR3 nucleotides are TGTGCCAGCAGCGTAGCACCTGTGGGGGCACTAGCGGACGGCTATGGCTACACCTTC.

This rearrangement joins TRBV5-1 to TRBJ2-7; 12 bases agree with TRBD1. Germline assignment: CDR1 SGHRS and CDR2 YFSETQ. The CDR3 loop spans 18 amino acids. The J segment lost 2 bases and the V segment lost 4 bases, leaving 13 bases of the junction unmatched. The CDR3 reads CASSLEGQGAGTPYEQYF. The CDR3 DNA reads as TGCGCCAGCAGCCTCGAGGGACAGGGGGCTGGTACTCCCTACGAGCAGTACTTC.

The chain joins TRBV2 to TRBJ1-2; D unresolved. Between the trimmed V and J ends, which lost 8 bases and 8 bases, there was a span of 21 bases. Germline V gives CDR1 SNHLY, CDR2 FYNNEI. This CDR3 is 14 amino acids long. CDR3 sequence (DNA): TGTGCCAGCTACTTTTCTCGGGTAGGCGGGGGCTACACCTTC. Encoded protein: CASYFSRVGGGYTF.

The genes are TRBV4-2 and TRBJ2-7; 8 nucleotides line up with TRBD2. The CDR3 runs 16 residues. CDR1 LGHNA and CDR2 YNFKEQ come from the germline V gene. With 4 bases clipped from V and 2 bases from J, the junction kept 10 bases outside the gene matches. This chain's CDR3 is CASSRVQRESPYEQYF. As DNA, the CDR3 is TGTGCCAGCAGCCGGGTCCAGCGGGAGTCCCCCTACGAGCAGTACTTC.

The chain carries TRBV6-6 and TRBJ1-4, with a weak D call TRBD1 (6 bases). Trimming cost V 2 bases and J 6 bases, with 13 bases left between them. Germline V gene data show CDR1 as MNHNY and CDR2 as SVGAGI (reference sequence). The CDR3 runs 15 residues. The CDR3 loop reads CASSYPQGPYEKLFF. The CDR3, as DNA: TGTGCCAGCAGTTACCCACAGGGCCCATATGAAAAACTGTTTTTT.

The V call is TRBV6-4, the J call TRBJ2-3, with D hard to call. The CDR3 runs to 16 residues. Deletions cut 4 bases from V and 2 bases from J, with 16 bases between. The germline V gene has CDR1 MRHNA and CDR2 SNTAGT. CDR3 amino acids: CASSVNQPLYTDTQYF. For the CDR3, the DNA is TGTGCCAGCAGTGTCAACCAACCCCTATACACAGATACGCAGTATTTT.

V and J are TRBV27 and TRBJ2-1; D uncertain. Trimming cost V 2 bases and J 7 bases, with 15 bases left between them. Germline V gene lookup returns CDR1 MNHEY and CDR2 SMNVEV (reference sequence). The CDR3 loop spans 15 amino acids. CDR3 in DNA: TGTGCCAGCAGTTTAAAACTCCCTGATAGGAATGAGCAGTTCTTC. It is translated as CASSLKLPDRNEQFF.

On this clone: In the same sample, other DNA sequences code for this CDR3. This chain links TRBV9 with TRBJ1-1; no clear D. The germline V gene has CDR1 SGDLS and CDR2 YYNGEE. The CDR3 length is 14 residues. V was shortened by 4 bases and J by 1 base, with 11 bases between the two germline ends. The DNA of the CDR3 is TGTGCCAGCAGCCTCGACCGCGGGAACACTGAAGCTTTCTTT. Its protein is CASSLDRGNTEAFF.

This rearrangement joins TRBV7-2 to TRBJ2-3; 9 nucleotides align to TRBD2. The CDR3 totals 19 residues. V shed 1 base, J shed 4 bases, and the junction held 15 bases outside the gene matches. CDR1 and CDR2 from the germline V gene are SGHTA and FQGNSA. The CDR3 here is CASSLVRGGRGHAPDTQYF. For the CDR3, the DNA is TGTGCCAGCAGCTTAGTTCGGGGCGGGAGGGGGCATGCCCCAGATACGCAGTATTTT. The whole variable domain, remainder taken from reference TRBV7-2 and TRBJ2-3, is GAGVSQSPSNKVTEKGKDVELRCDPISGHTALYWYRQSLGQGLEFLIYFQGNSAPDKSGLPSDRFSAERTGGSVSTLTIQRTQQEDSAVYLCASSLVRGGRGHAPDTQYFGPGTRLTVL.

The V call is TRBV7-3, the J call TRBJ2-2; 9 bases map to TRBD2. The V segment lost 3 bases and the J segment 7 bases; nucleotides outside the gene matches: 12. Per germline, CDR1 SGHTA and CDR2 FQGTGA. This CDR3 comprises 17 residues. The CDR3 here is CASSFDPAGGSGGELFF. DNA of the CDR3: TGTGCCAGCAGCTTTGATCCAGCGGGAGGAAGCGGCGGGGAGCTGTTTTTT.

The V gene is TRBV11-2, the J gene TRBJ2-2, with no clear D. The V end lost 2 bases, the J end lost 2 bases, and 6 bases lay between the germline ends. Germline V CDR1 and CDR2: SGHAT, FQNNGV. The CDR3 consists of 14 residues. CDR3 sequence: CASSLHRNTGELFF. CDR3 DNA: TGTGCCAGCAGCTTACACCGCAACACCGGGGAGCTGTTTTTT.

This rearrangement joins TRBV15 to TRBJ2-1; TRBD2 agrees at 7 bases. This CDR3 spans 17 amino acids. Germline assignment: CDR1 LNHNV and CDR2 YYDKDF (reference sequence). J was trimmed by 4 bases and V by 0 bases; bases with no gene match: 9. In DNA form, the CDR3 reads TGTGCCACCAGCAGAGATATGCCTAGCGGCCCTTACAATGAGCAGTTCTTC. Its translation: CATSRDMPSGPYNEQFF.

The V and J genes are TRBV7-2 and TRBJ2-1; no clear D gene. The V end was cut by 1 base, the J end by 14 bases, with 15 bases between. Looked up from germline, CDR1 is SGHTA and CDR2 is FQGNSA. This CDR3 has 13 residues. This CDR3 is CASSLEAGEEEFF. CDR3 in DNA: TGTGCCAGCAGCTTAGAGGCTGGCGAAGAGGAGTTCTTC.

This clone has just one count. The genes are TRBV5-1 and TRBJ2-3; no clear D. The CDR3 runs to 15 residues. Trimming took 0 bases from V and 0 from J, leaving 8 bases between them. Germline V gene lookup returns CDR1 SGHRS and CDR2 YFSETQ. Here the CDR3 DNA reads TGCGCCAGCAGCTTGGTCGTCCAAAGCACAGATACGCAGTATTTT. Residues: CASSLVVQSTDTQYF. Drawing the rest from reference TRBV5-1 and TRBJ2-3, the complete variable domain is KAGVTQTPRYLIKTRGQQVTLSCSPISGHRSVSWYQQTPGQGLQFLFEYFSETQRNKGNFPGRFSGRQFSNSRSEMNVSTLELGDSALYLCASSLVVQSTDTQYFGPGTRLTVL.

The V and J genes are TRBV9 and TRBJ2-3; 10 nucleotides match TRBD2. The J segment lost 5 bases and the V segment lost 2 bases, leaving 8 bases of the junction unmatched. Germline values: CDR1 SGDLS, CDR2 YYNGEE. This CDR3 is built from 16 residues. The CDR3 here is CASSVGTSEWQDTQYF. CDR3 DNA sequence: TGTGCCAGCAGCGTCGGGACTAGCGAATGGCAAGATACGCAGTATTTT.

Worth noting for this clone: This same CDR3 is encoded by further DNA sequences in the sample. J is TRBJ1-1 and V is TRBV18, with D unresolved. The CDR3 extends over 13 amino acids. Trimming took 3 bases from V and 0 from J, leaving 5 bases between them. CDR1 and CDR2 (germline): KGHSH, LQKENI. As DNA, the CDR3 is TGTGCCAGCTCACCTGCGATGAACACTGAAGCTTTCTTT. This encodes CASSPAMNTEAFF.

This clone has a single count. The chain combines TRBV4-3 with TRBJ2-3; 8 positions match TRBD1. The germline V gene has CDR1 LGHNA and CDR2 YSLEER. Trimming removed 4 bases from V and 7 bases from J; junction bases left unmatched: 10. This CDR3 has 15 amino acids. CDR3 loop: CASSPGTGGENTQYF. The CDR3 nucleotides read TGCGCCAGCAGCCCAGGGACAGGCGGAGAAAATACGCAGTATTTT.

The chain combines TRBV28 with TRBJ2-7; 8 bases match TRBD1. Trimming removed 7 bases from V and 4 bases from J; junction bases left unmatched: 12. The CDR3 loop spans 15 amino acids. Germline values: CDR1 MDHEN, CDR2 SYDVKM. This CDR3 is CASTIAPGQVYEQYF. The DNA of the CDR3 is TGTGCCAGCACTATTGCCCCGGGACAGGTTTACGAGCAGTACTTC.

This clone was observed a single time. The CDR3 DNA follows: TGTGCCAGCAGCTTAGAGGAAGAGCAGTACTTC. Translating it yields CASSLEEEQYF. The J gene is TRBJ2-5, the V gene TRBV7-9; D uncertain. V shed 1 base and J shed 11 bases, with 8 bases lying between them. The CDR3 loop spans 11 amino acids. CDR1 is SEHNR, CDR2 FQNEAQ, per germline (reference sequence).

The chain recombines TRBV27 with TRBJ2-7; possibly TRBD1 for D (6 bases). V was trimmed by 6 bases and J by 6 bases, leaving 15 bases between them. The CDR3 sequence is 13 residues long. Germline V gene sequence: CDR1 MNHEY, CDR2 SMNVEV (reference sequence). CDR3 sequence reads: CASSRITGLEQYF. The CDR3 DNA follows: TGTGCCAGCAGCAGGATTACAGGGCTCGAGCAGTACTTC.

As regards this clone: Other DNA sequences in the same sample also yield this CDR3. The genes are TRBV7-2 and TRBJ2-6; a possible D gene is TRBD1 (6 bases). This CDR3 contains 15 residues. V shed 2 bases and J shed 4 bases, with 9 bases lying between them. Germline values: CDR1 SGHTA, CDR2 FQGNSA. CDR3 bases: TGTGCCAGCAGCTTACAGGGGCCCGGGGCCAACGTCCTGACTTTC. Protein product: CASSLQGPGANVLTF.

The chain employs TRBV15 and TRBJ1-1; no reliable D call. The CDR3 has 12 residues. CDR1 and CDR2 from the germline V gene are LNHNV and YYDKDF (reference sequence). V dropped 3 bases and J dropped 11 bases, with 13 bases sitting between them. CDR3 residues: CATSSTGVRAFF. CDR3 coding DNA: TGTGCCACCAGCAGCACTGGGGTACGGGCTTTCTTT.